The 24 T cell receptor beta chains reported below all come from one sample, sequenced in a study of T cells in Graves' hyperthyroidism and ophthalmopathy. Amplification targeted TCR beta CDR3 regions from RNA transcripts. The HTBI set primed first-round TCR CDR3 RT-PCR. From the multiplex PCR reads, TCRdb called clonotypes with MiXCR, one entry per CDR3 protein. The data show over 450,000 distinct CDR3 sequences, 15% to 20% seen once. The sequencing sample was made of blood. Source of these receptors: a woman aged 18-29 years with Graves' ophthalmopathy.

Ten or more counts support this clonotype. Compared with germline, one end of the junction differs, possibly owing to a read error. The chain carries TRBV27 and TRBJ2-1, with TRBD1 matching 7 bases. The CDR3 sequence is 15 residues long. CDR1 and CDR2 (germline): MNHEY, SMNVEV (reference sequence). For the CDR3, the DNA is TGTGCCAGCAGTGTGGGACAGCCCCCTTTGAATGGGCAGTTCTTC. Translated: CASSVGQPPLNGQFF.

The sample holds many counts of this clonotype. The gene calls are TRBV11-1 and TRBJ2-3; D might be TRBD1 (6 bases). Germline V gene sequence: CDR1 SGHAT, CDR2 FQDESV (reference sequence). CDR3 size: 16 residues. V was trimmed by 1 base and J by 1 base, leaving 12 bases between them. CDR3 residues: CASSLVGHVGTDTQYF. The CDR3 DNA sequence: TGTGCCAGCAGCTTAGTGGGACACGTTGGCACAGATACGCAGTATTTT.

This clonotype came up many times. This chain connects TRBV5-1 to TRBJ2-1, with D uncertain. V gave up 4 bases and J gave up 2 bases, with 13 bases separating them. Germline CDR1 reads SGHRS; CDR2 reads YFSETQ. This CDR3 has 15 residues. The CDR3 nucleotides read TGCGCCAGCAGCGCTAGGACCGCCCCCTACAATGAGCAGTTCTTC. Protein product: CASSARTAPYNEQFF.

This clonotype was counted a few times. The rearrangement joins TRBV19 to TRBJ2-7; 8 bases fit TRBD1. Germline-derived CDR1 and CDR2 are LNHDA and SQIVND (reference sequence). Trimming removed 6 bases from V and 4 bases from J; junction bases left unmatched: 11. The CDR3 has 15 amino acids. For the CDR3, the DNA is TGTGCCAGTAGCCGAACCGGGACAGGATTATACGAGCAGTACTTC. The encoded protein is CASSRTGTGLYEQYF. The entire variable domain, with the rest obtained from reference TRBV19 and TRBJ2-7, is as follows: DGGITQSPKYLFRKEGQNVTLSCEQNLNHDAMYWYRQDPGQGLRLIYYSQIVNDFQKGDIAEGYSVSREKKESFPLTVTSAQKNPTAFYLCASSRTGTGLYEQYFGPGTRLTVT.

This chain uses TRBV3-1 with TRBJ2-6; D ambiguous. Germline CDR1 and CDR2: LGHDT and YNNKEL (reference sequence). Trimming removed 5 bases from V and 2 bases from J, with 10 bases in between. This CDR3 contains 15 residues. CDR3 amino acids: CASSDPIAGANVLTF. DNA of the CDR3: TGTGCCAGCAGCGATCCTATCGCTGGGGCCAACGTCCTGACTTTC. The whole variable domain, remainder taken from reference TRBV3-1 and TRBJ2-6, is DTAVSQTPKYLVTQMGNDKSIKCEQNLGHDTMYWYKQDSKKFLKIMFSYNNKELIINETVPNRFSPKSPDKAHLNLHINSLELGDSAVYFCASSDPIAGANVLTFGAGSRLTVL.

Ten or more counts support this clonotype. The chain joins TRBV6-1 to TRBJ2-5; 8 bases agree with TRBD1. The length of the CDR3 is 15 residues. The germline CDR1 and CDR2 sequences are MNHNS and SASEGT. The junction had 5 bases not matched to a gene; V was cut back by 5 bases and J by 0 bases. CDR3 residues: CASSSDREYQETQYF. The CDR3, as DNA: TGTGCCAGCAGTTCGGACAGGGAATACCAAGAGACCCAGTACTTC.

The chain recombines TRBV14 with TRBJ2-1, with TRBD2 matching over 10 bases. This CDR3 has 15 residues. V lost 1 base to trimming and J lost 7 bases; unmatched junction nucleotides: 4. Germline V gene sequence: CDR1 SGHDN, CDR2 FVKESK. The chain's CDR3 is CASSQGLAGANEQFF. CDR3 in DNA: TGTGCCAGCAGCCAAGGGCTAGCGGGGGCAAATGAGCAGTTCTTC.

This clonotype was observed many times. V gene TRBV4-2 combines with J gene TRBJ2-1; D might be TRBD2 (7 bases). V was cut by 0 bases and J by 5 bases, with 14 bases left in between. The CDR3 spans 16 residues. CDR1 LGHNA and CDR2 YNFKEQ come from the germline V gene. CDR3 coding DNA: TGTGCCAGCAGCCAAGAAGGGGGGGGTTGGAACAATGAGCAGTTCTTC. Its protein product is CASSQEGGGWNNEQFF.

This clonotype was observed at least ten times. The J gene is TRBJ2-1, the V gene TRBV6-2 or TRBV6-3; maybe TRBD2 (6 bases). Trimming pared 0 bases from V and 1 base from J, leaving 7 bases between. The germline CDR1 and CDR2 sequences are MNHEY and SVGEGT. CDR3 length: 15 amino acids. The CDR3 reads CASSYSGTSYNEQFF. DNA of the CDR3: TGTGCCAGCAGTTACTCGGGGACTTCCTACAATGAGCAGTTCTTC.

The chain recombines TRBV15 with TRBJ2-1; 9 bases line up with TRBD2. V was clipped by 6 bases and J by 4 bases; unmatched bases: 7. CDR1 LNHNV and CDR2 YYDKDF come from the germline V gene (reference sequence). This CDR3 spans 15 amino acids. CDR3 coding DNA: TGTGCCACCAGGATTGAGCGGGAGGCTTACAATGAGCAGTTCTTC. It codes for CATRIEREAYNEQFF. Filled out from reference TRBV15 and TRBJ2-1, the complete variable domain reads DAMVIQNPRYQVTQFGKPVTLSCSQTLNHNVMYWYQQKSSQAPKLLFHYYDKDFNNEADTPDNFQSRRPNTSFCFLDIRSPGLGDTAMYLCATRIEREAYNEQFFGPGTRLTVL.

The rearrangement joins TRBV27 to TRBJ1-1; TRBD1 agrees at 8 bases. There are 16 residues in the CDR3. J lost 1 base, V lost 5 bases, and 9 bases had no gene match. Germline CDR1 MNHEY, CDR2 SMNVEV (reference sequence). In nucleotides, the CDR3 is TGTGCCAGCAGTCCAAACTCAGGGGGCGGGAACACTGAAGCTTTCTTT. This sequence encodes CASSPNSGGGNTEAFF.

This clonotype was picked up many times. V and J are TRBV30 and TRBJ1-1; the D gene is possibly TRBD1 (5 bases). Germline V gene sequence: CDR1 GTSNPN, CDR2 SVGIG (reference sequence). V lost 0 bases and J lost 10, with 21 bases in between. This CDR3 comprises 15 residues. CDR3: CAWSVWSSGPSGAFF. CDR3 in DNA: TGTGCCTGGAGTGTATGGTCCTCGGGGCCCTCTGGAGCTTTCTTT.

This clonotype was detected ten times or more. CDR3 in amino acids: CASSSERGTQETQYF. The CDR3 DNA follows: TGTGCCAGCAGCTCCGAACGGGGGACCCAAGAGACCCAGTACTTC. The chain recombines TRBV7-2 with TRBJ2-5; perhaps TRBD2 as D (6 bases). The CDR3 runs 15 residues. Germline V gene lookup returns CDR1 SGHTA and CDR2 FQGNSA. The V and J ends lost 4 bases and 1 base respectively, with 13 bases between them.

The chain is built from TRBV6-5 and TRBJ1-6, with 8 bases lining up with TRBD1. Losses at the gene ends were 0 bases for V and 8 bases for J; bases not matched to a gene: 9. From germline, CDR1 is MNHEY and CDR2 SVGAGI. The CDR3 has 17 residues. The CDR3 DNA reads TGTGCCAGCAGTTACTCGAACAGGGGGATTGGAGATTCACCCCTCCACTTT. Protein product: CASSYSNRGIGDSPLHF.

This clonotype was counted many times. The rearrangement links TRBV6-1 to TRBJ2-7, with D possibly TRBD1 on 5 matching bases. This CDR3 has 12 amino acids. Between the trimmed V and J ends, which lost 6 bases and 0 bases, there was a span of 6 bases. Per the germline V gene, CDR1 is MNHNS and CDR2 is SASEGT. The CDR3 sequence is CASRDTSYEQYF. The CDR3 region has the DNA TGTGCCAGCAGGGACACCTCCTACGAGCAGTACTTC.

This clonotype was picked up many times. The gene calls are TRBV2 and TRBJ1-1; D is undetermined. The V end was cut by 7 bases, the J end by 2 bases, with 11 bases between. CDR1 and CDR2 from the germline V gene are SNHLY and FYNNEI. CDR3 length: 13 amino acids. CDR3 sequence reads: CASKLGINTEAFF. CDR3 DNA: TGTGCCAGCAAACTGGGAATTAACACTGAAGCTTTCTTT.

This clonotype was detected many times. The CDR3, as DNA: TGTGCCAGCTCCCGACCGGGGGCCGGCCACGAGCAGTACTTC. Encoded protein: CASSRPGAGHEQYF. The chain employs TRBV6-1 and TRBJ2-7, with D perhaps TRBD1 or TRBD2 (6 bases each). CDR3 size: 14 residues. CDR1 and CDR2 from the germline V gene are MNHNS and SASEGT. Deletions cut 8 bases from V and 5 bases from J, with 19 bases between.

This clonotype has only a few counts. The V gene is TRBV19, the J gene TRBJ1-2; D remains unclear. The V end lost 5 bases, the J end lost 7 bases, and 17 bases lay between the germline ends. This CDR3 spans 14 amino acids. Germline loops: CDR1 LNHDA, CDR2 SQIVND (reference sequence). CDR3 sequence (DNA): TGTGCCAGTAGTCCTAGGACGGGGTTCGGTGGCTACACCTTC. Protein product: CASSPRTGFGGYTF.

This clonotype was seen more than once but under ten times. This chain joins TRBV24-1 and TRBJ1-5; D might be TRBD1 (5 bases). The length of the CDR3 is 12 residues. V lost 10 bases, J lost 0 bases, and 6 bases lay in between. CDR1 is KGHDR and CDR2 is SFDVKD in the germline V gene. The CDR3 region is CATGDSNQPQHF. CDR3 sequence (DNA): TGTGCCACAGGGGATAGCAATCAGCCCCAGCATTTT.

In this sample, this clonotype turned up a few times. The rearrangement links TRBV9 to TRBJ1-1; D gene ambiguous. The CDR3 runs to 15 residues. In germline, CDR1 is SGDLS, CDR2 YYNGEE. V gave up 4 bases and J gave up 1 base, with 14 bases separating them. CDR3 sequence: CASSPLGLQNTEAFF. The CDR3 region has the DNA TGTGCCAGCAGCCCCTTGGGGTTACAGAACACTGAAGCTTTCTTT.

This clonotype showed up just a few times. This rearrangement joins TRBV7-9 to TRBJ2-4; 7 positions match TRBD2. Germline CDR1 SEHNR, CDR2 FQNEAQ (reference sequence). V was pared by 5 bases and J by 6 bases, with 22 bases of the junction left unmatched. The CDR3 is 19 amino acids. The CDR3 is CASSPNPRGESLQGNIQYF. The CDR3 bases are TGTGCCAGCAGCCCGAACCCCCGGGGGGAGTCCCTCCAGGGAAACATTCAGTACTTC.

This clonotype showed up many times. This chain joins TRBV7-6 and TRBJ2-7; 12 nucleotides agree with TRBD2. Losses at the gene ends were 1 base for V and 6 bases for J; bases not matched to a gene: 4. The germline V gene encodes CDR1 SGHVS and CDR2 FNYEAQ. The CDR3 sequence is 15 residues long. The DNA of the CDR3 is TGTGCCAGCAGCTTAGAGCTAGCGGGAGGGTTCGAGCAGTACTTC. This translates into CASSLELAGGFEQYF. Full variable domain (remainder filled in from reference TRBV7-6 and TRBJ2-7): GAGVSQSPRYKVTKRGQDVALRCDPISGHVSLYWYRQALGQGPEFLTYFNYEAQQDKSGLPNDRFSAERPEGSISTLTIQRTEQRDSAMYRCASSLELAGGFEQYFGPGTRLTVT.

J is TRBJ1-5 and V is TRBV30; 9 bases align to TRBD1. CDR3 size: 15 residues. Germline V lookup: CDR1 GTSNPN, CDR2 SVGIG (reference sequence). V shed 4 bases and J 1 base; nucleotides not matched to a gene: 5. The CDR3 is CAWTPGQGSNQPQHF. Here the CDR3 DNA reads TGTGCCTGGACCCCCGGACAGGGGAGCAATCAGCCCCAGCATTTT.

In this sample, this clonotype turned up many times. The CDR3, as DNA: TGTGCCAGCAGCTTAGAGGCGGGACAGTCCTACGAGCAGTACTTC. This codes for CASSLEAGQSYEQYF. This chain connects TRBV7-2 to TRBJ2-7; D is perhaps TRBD1 (7 bases). The CDR3 extends over 15 amino acids. Looked up from germline, CDR1 is SGHTA and CDR2 is FQGNSA. The V and J ends lost 1 base and 1 base respectively, with 11 bases between them.